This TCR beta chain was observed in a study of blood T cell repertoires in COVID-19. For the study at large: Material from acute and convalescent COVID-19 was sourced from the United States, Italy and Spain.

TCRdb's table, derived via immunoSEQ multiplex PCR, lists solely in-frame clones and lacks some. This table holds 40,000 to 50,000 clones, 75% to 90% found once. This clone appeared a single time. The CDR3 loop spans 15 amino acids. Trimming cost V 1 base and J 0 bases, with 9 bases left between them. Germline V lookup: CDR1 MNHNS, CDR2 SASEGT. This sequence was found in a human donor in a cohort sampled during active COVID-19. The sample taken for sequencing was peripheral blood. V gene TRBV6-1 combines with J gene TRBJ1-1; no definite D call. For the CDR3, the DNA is TGTGCCAGCAGTGAAGGGGCAGGAATGAACACTGAAGCTTTCTTT. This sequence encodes CASSEGAGMNTEAFF.